This T cell receptor (beta chain) emerged from a study of blood T cell repertoires in COVID-19. Study summary: Collection of acute and convalescent COVID-19 samples took place in the United States, Italy and Spain.

Seattle patients were enrolled while actively infected and followed longitudinally. Profiled with immunoSEQ multiplex PCR; TCRdb holds only in-frame clones, not every one. The sample shows about 130,000 clones, around 85% of them seen only once. Sequenced input: peripheral blood. The sequence derives from a man between 25 and 39 years old with COVID-19, enrolled during active disease.

The CDR3 sequence: CASSKRDNQETQYF. The CDR3 coding sequence is TGTGCCAGCAGCAAACGGGACAACCAAGAGACCCAGTACTTC. The chain has TRBV7-9 and TRBJ2-5; perhaps TRBD1 as D (6 bases). Trimming took 5 bases from V and 0 from J, leaving 10 bases between them. Germline CDR1 and CDR2: SEHNR and FQNEAQ (reference sequence). The CDR3 contains 14 residues. Full variable domain (remainder filled in from reference TRBV7-9 and TRBJ2-5): DTGVSQNPRHKITKRGQNVTFRCDPISEHNRLYWYRQTLGQGPEFLTYFQNEAQLEKSRLLSDRFSAERPKGSFSTLEIQRTEQGDSAMYLCASSKRDNQETQYFGPGTRLLVL.